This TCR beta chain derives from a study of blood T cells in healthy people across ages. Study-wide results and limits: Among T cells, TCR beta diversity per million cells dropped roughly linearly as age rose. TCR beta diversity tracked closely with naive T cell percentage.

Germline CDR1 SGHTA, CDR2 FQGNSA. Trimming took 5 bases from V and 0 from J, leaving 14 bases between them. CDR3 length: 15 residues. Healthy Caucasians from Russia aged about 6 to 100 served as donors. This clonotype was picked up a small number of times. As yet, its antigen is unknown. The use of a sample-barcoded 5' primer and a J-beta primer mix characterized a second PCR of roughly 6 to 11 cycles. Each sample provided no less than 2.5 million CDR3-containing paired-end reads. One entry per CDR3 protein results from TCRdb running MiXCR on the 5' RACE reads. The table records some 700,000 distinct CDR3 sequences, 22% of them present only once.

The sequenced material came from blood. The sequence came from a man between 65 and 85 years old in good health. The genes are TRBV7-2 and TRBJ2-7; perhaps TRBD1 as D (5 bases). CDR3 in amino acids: CASSPLQGTSYEQYF. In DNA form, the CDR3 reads TGTGCCAGCAGCCCCCTGCAGGGAACCTCCTACGAGCAGTACTTC. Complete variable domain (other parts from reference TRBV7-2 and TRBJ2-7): GAGVSQSPSNKVTEKGKDVELRCDPISGHTALYWYRQSLGQGLEFLIYFQGNSAPDKSGLPSDRFSAERTGGSVSTLTIQRTQQEDSAVYLCASSPLQGTSYEQYFGPGTRLTVT.